This T cell receptor (beta chain) originates from a study of CD8 T cells in Susac syndrome. Turning to the study itself: Patients with Susac syndrome were therapy-naive, taking corticosteroids, with some also receiving intravenous immunoglobulin, or taking intravenous immunoglobulin alone at the time their blood was drawn.

The RNA input was roughly 0.45 to 1 ug, and it was reverse transcribed with random hexamers. Multiplex PCR with immunoSEQ amplified the TCR beta CDR3 across 54 Vbeta and 13 Jbeta. TCRdb recomputed calls from the immunoSEQ multiplex PCR reads with MiXCR, one row per CDR3 protein. The data contain roughly 190,000 distinct CDR3 sequences, 95% of them singletons. The source is a human donor with Susac syndrome. Sequenced material: CD8+ T cells from PBMCs.

CDR3 in amino acids: CASSFSETEAFF. The CDR3 DNA reads TGTGCCAGCAGCTTCTCAGAAACTGAAGCTTTCTTT. The chain carries TRBV5-6 and TRBJ1-1; no firm D call. CDR1 and CDR2 (germline): SGHDT, YYEEEE. The CDR3 has 12 amino acids. Trimming cost V 2 bases and J 5 bases, with 7 bases left between them.